There are a few counts of the clone carrying this T cell receptor beta chain. Clones were sequenced by immunoSEQ multiplex PCR, and TCRdb holds only the in-frame ones, with some missing. The repertoire has almost 45,000 clones, more than 60% of them found once; the top ten carry approximately 13%. This sample was taken from a study of cytotoxic CD8 clonotypes in ibrutinib-treated CLL. This CDR3 contains 14 residues. The sequence came from a human donor with chronic lymphocytic leukemia. The chain combines TRBV21-1 with TRBJ1-4. TRBV21-1 is an annotated pseudogene. This specimen was PBMCs, taken after 12 months of ibrutinib treatment. CDR3 in amino acids: CASSKAGGPEKLFF. DNA for the CDR3: TGTGCCAGCAGCAAAGCGGGAGGGCCCGAAAAACTGTTTTTT.